This T cell receptor (beta chain) is drawn from a study of blood T cells in healthy people across ages (dated by TCRdb to the mid-2010s). In terms of the full investigation: In model experiments, roughly one uniquely barcoded TCR beta cDNA molecule per two T cells was captured by template switching. Two additional independent replicas of 1 million unique cDNA reads from the same blood draw were analyzed for two donors (one aged 18 to 30 and one aged 80 or older). To avoid experimental bias, donors of different ages were spread randomly across the sequencing lanes. Age-related changes in TCR beta repertoire diversity were measured in the study by deep sequencing normalized with unique cDNA molecular identifiers. Donors were grouped into four age groups: young (average roughly 15 years), middle-aged (around 39), aged (around 66) and long-lived (just over 80). Beyond this particular receptor, the publication reports: Compared with the aged group, the long-lived group had more naive CD4+ T cells, fewer expanded clones and increased TCR diversity, a pattern suggesting age selection. The percentage of naive T cells measured by flow cytometry correlated strongly with observed TCR beta diversity. As age increased, observed TCR beta diversity per million T cells dropped in a roughly linear way, and a significant reduction was already evident by age 40. Estimates of total diversity from one million sequenced T cells were regarded as lower bounds and underestimates. Donor CMV infection status was unknown, potentially confounding age-related changes in expanded clonotypes. Because profiling used bulk unsorted PBMCs, naive and antigen-experienced compartments could not be compared conclusively.

The receptor library was made with 5' RACE. The reads were generated on an Illumina HiSeq 2500. A second PCR of roughly 7 to 11 cycles was performed with a sample-barcoded 5' primer and a J-beta primer mix. A template-switch 5' adaptor carrying 12 random nucleotides introduced a unique molecular identifier onto each TCR beta cDNA molecule. Each sample yielded at least 3 million CDR3-containing paired-end reads. First-strand cDNA was synthesized from all RNA with the Mint cDNA synthesis kit, primed by a TRBC-specific oligonucleotide. After uracil-DNA glycosylase treatment, a first 18-cycle PCR used universal primers M1SS and BC2_uni_R on all cDNA. The study's own analysis went as follows. Normalization of each sample was performed by random selection of 1 million high-quality reads, each carrying a distinct molecular identifier. Instead of being binned into consensus sequences, reads that shared molecular identifiers were thrown out. MiTCR, with a Q25 quality threshold and the strictest error-elimination algorithm, was used for CDR3 identification, clonotype clustering and error correction. A nonparametric unseen species model using Euler transformation provided a lower-bound estimate of total TCR beta diversity. TCRdb trimmed the raw reads at Q25, called clones with MiXCR and kept productive beta chains. Every CDR3 protein is listed once, alongside the most common genes and DNA of its rows. In this record, the V and J calls reflect TCRdb's handling and not the investigators' own analysis. A total of roughly 1.4 million distinct CDR3 sequences appear in this sample, around 59% of them only once. The leading ten clones occupy roughly 6.3% of the sample.

Of note for this clonotype: The specificity of this receptor is unknown. Per-base quality was not reported, and no clone a single base away is much larger than it.

Trimming accounts for 6 bases at V and 8 bases at J, while the number of junction bases matched to no gene is 19. The CDR3 holds 16 amino acids from the cysteine to the phenylalanine. Only the CDR3 DNA stays, 48 bases, in frame from base 1. CDR1 and CDR2 are drawn from the germline V gene (reference sequence): DFQATT, SNEGSKA. Donors were 39 systemically healthy Caucasian individuals from Russia aged 6 to 90 years. Each donor gave 9.5 to 10 milliliters of peripheral blood, drawn into EDTA-treated Vacutainer tubes. PBMCs were isolated by Ficoll-Paque density-gradient centrifugation, with at least 6 million obtained per sample. Total RNA was extracted from PBMCs with Trizol reagent, with at least 5 micrograms obtained per sample. The percentages of naive CD45RAhigh/CD27high T cells were determined by flow cytometry on a PBMC aliquot from every donor.

This sequence originates from a man younger than 30 in good health. Source material: blood. The chain joins TRBV20-1 to TRBJ2-1, and 7 bases in between align with TRBD2. The CDR3 reads as follows: CSARRLTGTTYDEQFF. DNA sequence: TGCAGTGCCCGCAGACTGACCGGGACTACTTATGATGAGCAGTTCTTC.